This entry features one T cell receptor beta chain sequence. The antigen this receptor binds is unknown. Base qualities are not recorded, but no much larger clone differs from it by a single base. After approximately 11 days of culture, CD4+ T cells were isolated with the EasySep CD4+ T cell isolation kit. None of the healthy vaccine recipients had a prior SARS-CoV-2 infection, which was confirmed by nucleocapsid antibody tests that came back negative both before and after vaccination. Half of the culture medium was replaced with fresh IL-2-containing medium on days 3 and 7. Unless noted otherwise, every peptide stimulation condition was grown in triplicate wells. PBMC were separated from whole blood using Ficoll-Paque Plus gradient centrifugation and were then either cryopreserved at -140C or used fresh. The QIAamp micro DNA kit was used to extract genomic DNA from the cultured CD4+ T cells. This record comes from a study of vaccination effects on CD4 cells after COVID-19 (dated by TCRdb to between 2021 and 2024). Broadly, across the study: In the ViraFEST assay, PBMC were stimulated with viral peptide pools, and antigen-specific CD4+ T cell clonotypes were then identified by expansion using TCR sequencing. Each participant received two doses of an mRNA SARS-CoV-2 vaccine, either BNT162b2 or mRNA-1273. Each well held more than 1.5 million PBMC cultured in IMDM containing around 5% human AB serum, around 9.3 IU/ml IL-2 and gentamicin, along with 8 to 10 ug/ml peptides. SARS-CoV-2 spike-specific CD4+ TCR repertoires were compared before and after mRNA vaccination in COVID-19 convalescent patients and in infection-naive vaccine recipients. The full study included 10 COVID-19 convalescent patients and several SARS-CoV-2-naive healthy vaccine recipients. Cultures from other donors in the study were sequenced using the Oncomine TCR Beta short-read assay on an Illumina iSeq 100.

V gives up 1 base and J gives up 2 bases, and the segment between their germline ends measures 14 bases. Including the terminal cysteine and phenylalanine, the CDR3 comprises 16 residues. CDR3 DNA is the only sequence kept; it has 48 bases, read in frame from the first base. CDR1 SGHTA and CDR2 FQGNSA were looked up in the germline V gene. The method behind the library was the immunoSEQ multiplex PCR assay. DNA from the CD4+ T cells that had been cultured and isolated underwent TCR beta CDR3 sequencing. The paper's data handling went like this. Non-productive TCR sequences were discarded, and reads were trimmed to the CDR3 region, with only CDR3s of 7 or more amino acids retained. The MANAFEST web app was used to identify antigen-specific clonotypes by comparing expansion in peptide wells with expansion in reference cultures. To be called positive, a clone needed expansion at FDR<0.05 compared with the reference and with all other wells, an odds ratio greater than 5, and a frequency greater than 0.1% in two replicate wells. Clonotypes significantly expanded in SARS-CoV-2 spike wells and in at least one common cold coronavirus spike condition were defined as cross-reactive. Using the stringdist R package, CDR3 similarity was measured by Levenshtein distance, and unrooted trees were constructed with ape in R 3.6.1. TCRdb limited this immuneACCESS table to in-frame rearrangements with V and J called. A share of clones is missing; checked studies link under half to unresolved V genes, and the rest is unexplained. D and trimming come from the DNA, and the V and J calls and clone size come from that table. The sample table lists approximately 37,000 clones, approximately 72% of them with a count of one. The leading ten clones occupy 3% of the sample.

Study-level results and caveats: The study was limited by a small number of convalescent patients, and early post-infection timepoints were lacking. Among healthy vaccine recipients, nearly all vaccine-induced clones were SARS-CoV-2 mono-reactive, and just 1 of 255 was cross-reactive with common cold coronaviruses. Both infection-induced and vaccine-induced clones contracted markedly at late post-vaccination timepoints, which is consistent with waning T cell responses.

The sample in question was CD4+ T cells from PBMCs cultured without peptide, obtained before COVID-19 vaccination. The sequence was collected from a human donor who received a COVID-19 vaccine. The chain links TRBV7-2 with TRBJ1-1, and possibly TRBD1, on 5 matching bases. CDR3 loop: CASSLDGAVPNTEAFF. The DNA sequence is as follows: TGTGCCAGCAGCTTAGATGGGGCGGTTCCCAACACTGAAGCTTTCTTT.